Sequencing of this T cell receptor beta chain was carried out in a study of tumor-infiltrating lymphocytes in oesophageal squamous cell carcinoma. TCRdb processed the PCR reads anew with MiXCR; each CDR3 protein has one entry. The sample holds roughly 10,000 distinct CDR3 sequences; under 75% are singletons and the top ten take roughly 26%. V lost 1 base and J lost 4, with 5 bases in between. The germline CDR1 and CDR2 sequences are SEHNR and FQNEAQ (reference sequence). This CDR3 is built from 13 residues. The sequence was collected from a female donor with esophageal squamous cell carcinoma. V and J are TRBV7-9 and TRBJ2-4; D perhaps matches TRBD1 (5 bases). The sample comprised esophageal tumor tissue. In DNA, the CDR3 is TGTGCCAGCAGCTTAGGACAGAAAAACATTCAGTACTTC. This translates into CASSLGQKNIQYF. The full variable domain, in which reference TRBV7-9 and TRBJ2-4 provide the parts outside the CDR3, is DTGVSQNPRHKITKRGQNVTFRCDPISEHNRLYWYRQTLGQGPEFLTYFQNEAQLEKSRLLSDRFSAERPKGSFSTLEIQRTEQGDSAMYLCASSLGQKNIQYFGAGTRLSVL.